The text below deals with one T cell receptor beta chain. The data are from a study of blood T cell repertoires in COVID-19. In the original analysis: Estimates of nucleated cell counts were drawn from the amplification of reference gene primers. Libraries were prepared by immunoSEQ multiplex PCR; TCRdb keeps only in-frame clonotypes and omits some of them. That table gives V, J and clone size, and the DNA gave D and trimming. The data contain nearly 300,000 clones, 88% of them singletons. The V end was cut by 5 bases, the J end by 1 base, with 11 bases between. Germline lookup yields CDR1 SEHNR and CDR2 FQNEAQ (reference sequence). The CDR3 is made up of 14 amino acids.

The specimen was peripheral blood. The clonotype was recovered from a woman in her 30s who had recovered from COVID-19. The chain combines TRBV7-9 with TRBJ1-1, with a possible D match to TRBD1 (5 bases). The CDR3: CASSTGQGNTEAFF. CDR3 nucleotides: TGTGCCAGCAGCACTGGGCAGGGGAACACTGAAGCTTTCTTT.